Detailed here is one TCR beta chain. The specificity of this receptor is unknown. Library construction relied on the immunoSEQ multiplex PCR assay. For the multiplex PCR, a mixture combining 60 forward primers for TCR Vbeta segments and 13 reverse primers for TCR Jbeta segments was used. A multiplex PCR assay on genomic DNA amplified the CDR3 region of rearranged TCR beta genes. Amplified TCR beta libraries were sequenced as 87-base-pair reads on the Illumina HiSeq System. The source study handled its data this way. A later analysis counted tens of millions of unique TCR beta chains across the roughly 700 repertoires, and 10 million to 12 million of these chains were shared by at least two donors. Raw reads were error-corrected and collapsed into unique sequences by a nearest-neighbor algorithm in which closely related sequences were merged to remove PCR and sequencing errors. CDR3 sequences were aligned to IMGT reference sequences to assign V, D and J gene segments. For a sequence to be retained, a match of at least six nucleotides to both a V gene segment and a J gene segment was required. Rearrangements were called productive when the CDR3 lacked stop codons and stayed in frame with V and J; all others were non-productive. Following IMGT convention, CDR3 was defined as the stretch from the second conserved V-encoded cysteine up to the conserved J-encoded phenylalanine. Sequences without an unambiguous match to a single V gene segment were excluded from the earlier analysis of several hundred of the donors. In an earlier analysis of around 590 of the donors, a V segment was called functional when productive rearrangements were above 56.7%, and segregating when the standard deviation between donors exceeded 5%. A statistical classification framework was developed to diagnose cytomegalovirus status using the catalog of TCR beta chain sequences. In a later analysis, V and J genes were assigned by comparing TCR nucleotide sequences against IMGT/GENE-DB human TR gene sequences. In a later analysis, CDR3 sequences and most-parsimonious VDJ recombination scenarios were assigned using the TCRdist pipeline. A later analysis defined each TCR beta chain by its CDR3 amino acid sequence plus V-gene family, and excluded reads lacking a unique V-gene family. As a way to deal with suspected cross-contamination and a sequencing artifact, a later analysis dropped 640 or so nucleotide sequences that were highly shared and had low generation probability. In a later analysis, a clonal expansion index for each public chain was calculated from normalized within-repertoire ranks of inferred template counts. Generation probabilities in a later analysis came from a VDJ recombination model fitted to out-of-frame rearrangements, and those results were checked against IGoR. In a later analysis, TCR-TCR, TCR-HLA and TCR-CMV co-occurrence was scored with hypergeometric tests, and a repertoire-size bias correction was applied to TCR pairs. In a later analysis, false discovery rates were estimated by permuting HLA or CMV assignments 20 times. In a later analysis, co-occurring TCRs were grouped using DBSCAN, and TCRdist sequence similarity was added for clustering within HLA-allele-positive subsets. Co-occurrence clustering excluded repertoires with fewer than 30,000 or more than 120,000 public chains, plus five with anomalous nucleotide sharing. What TCRdb holds here is the immuneACCESS table cut down to in-frame rearrangements. Part of the clones is not present; checked against another copy, under half of the missing clones reflect an unresolved V gene, and the others are unexplained. That table furnishes V, J and clone size, whereas the DNA furnished D and trimming. This sample's table contains tens of thousands of clones. The top ten constitute approximately 1.6% of the sample.

This sample was included in a study of cytomegalovirus exposure and HLA in healthy donors (dated by TCRdb to the late 2010s). About the study as a whole: According to an earlier analysis of 550 to 700 of the donors, about 190 million T cells yielded 90 million to 140 million unique TCR beta sequences and about 300 Gb of sequence data. To study patterns of TCR occurrence, a later analysis re-analyzed previously published TCR beta repertoires from several hundred donors and added high-resolution HLA genotyping. The number of donors typed differed by locus, with about 629-630 for A, B, C, DRB1 and DQB1, more than 500 for DQA1, 600 to 610 for DPA1, and under 490 for DPB1. Of the roughly 410 genotyped donors, 75% to 85% were placed in the genetic ancestry cluster associated with self-reported Caucasian donors. The T cell repertoires of 700 or so subjects were profiled by immunosequencing and related to cytomegalovirus serostatus. High-throughput TCR immunosequencing, statistical association of individual TCRs with disease status, and machine learning were combined to predict cytomegalovirus infection status. An early release covering approximately 600 HLA-typed donors comprised approximately 290 gigabases of sequencing data and around 85 million unique TCR sequences. A separate validation cohort of 100 to 150 different subjects was used in addition to the 666-subject first cohort. Among some 410 genotyped donors of the cohort, an average of roughly 240,000 unique TCR beta nucleotide sequences were sequenced per donor, around 18% of them non-productive. Class I and class II HLA loci were covered by the typing at four-digit resolution. Rather than drawing on any new phenotypic data, the later analysis identified candidate immune exposures from TCR beta sequences and the way those sequences occurred across donors. A later genetic analysis used genome-wide SNP genotypes for about 65% of the 666 donors, treating that subset as a discovery cohort. All discovery cohort repertoires had been generated using a single sequencing platform. Because of strong linkage in the cohort, 4 to 6 DR-DQ haplotypes were treated as single units for association and clustering. Donor age, sex, ethnicity and CMV serostatus were compiled alongside the repertoire data. An earlier analysis of around 580 of the donors used high-throughput TCR beta sequencing to judge whether each TCR beta V gene segment behaved as functional or pseudogenic. The aim of the study was to test whether cataloging public T cell receptors could identify signatures of past pathogen exposure.

Looking up the germline V gene (reference sequence) yields CDR1 SGHNT and CDR2 YYREEE. The germline V end is reduced by 5 bases and the J end by 2 bases; junction bases left unmatched: 6. The CDR3 covers 15 residues, taking in both the cysteine and the phenylalanine. Just the 45-base CDR3 DNA is kept, in frame starting at base 1. General findings and caveats noted by the study authors: Roughly uniform sequencing depth across donors was assumed in presence/absence analyses, although this assumption may not hold. An earlier analysis of 587 of the donors showed that most TCR beta V segments appeared in productive rearrangements either about 87% or about 30% of the time, which broadly matched IMGT annotations. A later genetic analysis reported fewer N-insertions in productive TCRs among donors in an Asian-associated ancestry cluster than the approximately 700-donor mean. Linkage disequilibrium might explain the correlated functional status among segregating V segments, but an unknown experimental factor could not be excluded. Most TCR sequences were seen in very few donors, while some public TCRs were found in many individuals. When HLA alleles, especially DR and DQ, strongly co-occurred, TCR associations were difficult to assign to individual alleles. According to a later analysis, parvovirus B19, influenza, CMV and Epstein-Barr virus appeared linked to several top co-occurrence clusters. A later analysis found that HLA-associated TCR beta chains were more clonally expanded and had lower generation probabilities than equally common non-associated chains. In a later analysis, the rate of TCR association differed among HLA loci, with DRB1 alleles having the most associated TCRs and HLA-C alleles having the fewest. The only immune exposure information available for the cohort was CMV serostatus. The cohort was sequenced for TCR beta chains only, and without alpha or paired-chain data the features that could be detected were limited. A further reported finding was that TCR beta sequences accurately predicted the HLA-A and HLA-B alleles for most subjects in the first cohort. A later analysis associated 16,951 TCR beta sequences with specific HLA alleles at a false discovery rate of 0.05. A cluster of highly shared sequence variants was judged likely to represent a technical artifact of the sequencing pipeline. In vitro tests confirmed that three of the cytomegalovirus-associated TCR beta chains recognize cytomegalovirus antigens. The authors suggested that the approach could potentially be generalized to other disease states and immunological phenotypes. A total of about 180 TCR beta chains were listed by the study as associated with cytomegalovirus. Because counts were too low, about 18 rarely observed V segments, including chromosome 9 orphons, were left out of the earlier analysis of about 500 of the donors. V-gene and J-gene trimming of TCR beta chains was associated with a missense DCLRE1C variant in a later genetic analysis, and the association was replicated in an independent cohort. Because HLA typing was unavailable for some donors at each locus, only the typed subset was used in association tests. Some IMGT-functional V segments, including TRBV6-2 and TRBV6-3, could not be told apart with the 87-base-pair reads, so those segments were excluded. In both the original and validation cohorts, the classifier was reported to diagnose cytomegalovirus status with high specificity and sensitivity. In a later analysis, most CMV-associated TCR beta chains were found to appear HLA-restricted, with HLA associations seemingly driven largely by CMV exposure.

In total, around 600 healthy bone marrow donors made up the cohort. At the time of sampling, every cohort member was nominally healthy, though immune exposures that went unrecorded were likely present. The donor was CMV seronegative and belonged to the group of roughly 330 seronegative cohort members. Every donor gave a peripheral blood sample, and the peripheral blood mononuclear cells from that sample were used for TCR beta sequencing. Genomic DNA extraction from the blood cell samples was performed with the Qiagen DNeasy Blood Extraction Kit. The rearrangement combines TRBV5-4 with TRBJ2-7; 11 bases in the junction line up with TRBD2. The sequenced sample was PBMCs. This TCR came from a woman aged 55-69 years in good health and CMV-seronegative. The CDR3 here reads CASRPLAGATYEQYF. The bases read TGTGCCAGCAGGCCACTAGCGGGGGCGACCTACGAGCAGTACTTC.